This T cell receptor beta chain was obtained from a study of technical replicates of blood from a few donors. Germline values: CDR1 LNHNV, CDR2 YYDKDF (reference sequence). CDR3 length: 16 amino acids. V was pared by 3 bases and J by 0 bases, with 12 bases between. Only in-frame clones appear in the TCRdb table, and some are missing; sequencing was by immunoSEQ multiplex PCR. The data hold fewer than 75,000 clones, with roughly 90% observed a single time. The chain combines TRBV15 with TRBJ2-1; TRBD1 might be the D (6 bases). Specimen: PBMCs. The sequence was obtained from a human donor in good health. Some clones in this sample may be carry-over from other donors' samples. In DNA form, the CDR3 reads TGTGCCACCAGCAGGAGGGACACCCTCTCCTACAATGAGCAGTTCTTC. Its protein is CATSRRDTLSYNEQFF. The entire variable domain, with the rest obtained from reference TRBV15 and TRBJ2-1, is as follows: DAMVIQNPRYQVTQFGKPVTLSCSQTLNHNVMYWYQQKSSQAPKLLFHYYDKDFNNEADTPDNFQSRRPNTSFCFLDIRSPGLGDTAMYLCATSRRDTLSYNEQFFGPGTRLTVL.